This T cell receptor (beta chain) was sequenced for a study of T cell changes during pregnancy in multiple sclerosis. The protocol was immunoSEQ multiplex PCR, while the TCRdb copy is restricted to in-frame clones and leaves out a portion. Seen here are about 11,000 clones, around 94% observed once, and the top ten hold under 0.35%. V was pared by 5 bases and J by 4 bases, with 12 bases of the junction left unmatched. CDR3 length equals 16 residues. Germline assignment: CDR1 SGHTA and CDR2 FQGNSA. The gene calls are TRBV7-2 and TRBJ2-5; TRBD2 matches 8 bases. The receptor was derived from a female donor with multiple sclerosis, enrolled in a pregnancy study. The source material was CD4+ T cells from peripheral blood mononuclear cells, sampled before pregnancy. CDR3 nucleotides: TGTGCCAGCAGCCAACTACGCGGGGGGCCGGGAGAGACCCAGTACTTC. It specifies CASSQLRGGPGETQYF.